The clone carrying this T cell receptor (beta chain) was recorded only once. The CDR3 length is 14 residues. The data originate from a study of blood T cell repertoires in COVID-19. Study background: COVID-19 samples, acute and convalescent, were from the United States, Italy and Spain.

Under the authors' procedure: Quantification of nucleated cells was approximated via reference gene primer amplification. Produced via immunoSEQ multiplex PCR; TCRdb's table is partial and in-frame only. V, J and clone size were drawn from that table, and D and trimming were deduced from the DNA. The data contain a few hundred thousand clones, approximately 87% of them singletons. The genes are TRBV21-1 and TRBJ1-6; TRBD1 was called by the table and not checked on the DNA. TRBV21-1 is described as a pseudogene. The clonotype comes from a woman aged 45 to 65 with acute or convalescent COVID-19. The sequenced sample was peripheral blood. The CDR3 is CASSKGCRASPLHF. DNA for the CDR3: TGTGCCAGCAGCAAAGGATGCAGGGCTTCACCCCTCCACTTT.